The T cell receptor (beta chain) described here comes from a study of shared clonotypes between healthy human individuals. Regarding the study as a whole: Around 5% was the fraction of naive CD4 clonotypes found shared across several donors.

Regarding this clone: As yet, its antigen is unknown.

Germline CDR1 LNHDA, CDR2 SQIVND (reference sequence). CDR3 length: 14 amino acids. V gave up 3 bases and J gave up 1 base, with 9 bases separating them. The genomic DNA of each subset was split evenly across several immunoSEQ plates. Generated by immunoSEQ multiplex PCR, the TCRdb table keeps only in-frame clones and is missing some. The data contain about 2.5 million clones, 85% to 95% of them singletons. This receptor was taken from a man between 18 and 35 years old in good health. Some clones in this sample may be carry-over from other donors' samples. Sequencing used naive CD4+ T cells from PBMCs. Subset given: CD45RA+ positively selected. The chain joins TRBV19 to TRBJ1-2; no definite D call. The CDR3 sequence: CASSIETVNYGYTF. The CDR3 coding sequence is TGTGCCAGTAGTATCGAAACAGTTAACTATGGCTACACCTTC.